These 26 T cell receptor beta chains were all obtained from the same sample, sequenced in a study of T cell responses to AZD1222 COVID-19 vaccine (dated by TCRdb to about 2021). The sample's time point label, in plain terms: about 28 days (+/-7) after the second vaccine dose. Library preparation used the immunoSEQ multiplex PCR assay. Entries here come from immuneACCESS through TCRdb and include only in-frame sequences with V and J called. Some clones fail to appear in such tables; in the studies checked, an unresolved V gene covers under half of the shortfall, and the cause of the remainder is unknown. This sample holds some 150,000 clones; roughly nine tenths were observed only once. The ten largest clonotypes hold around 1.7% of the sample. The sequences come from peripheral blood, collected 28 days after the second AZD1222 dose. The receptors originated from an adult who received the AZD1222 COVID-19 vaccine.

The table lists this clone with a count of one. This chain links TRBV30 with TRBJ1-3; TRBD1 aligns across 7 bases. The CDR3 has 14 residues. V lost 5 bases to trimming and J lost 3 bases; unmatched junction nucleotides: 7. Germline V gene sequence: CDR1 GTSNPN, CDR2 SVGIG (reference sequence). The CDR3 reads CAWQQGTNGNTIYF. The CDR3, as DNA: TGTGCCTGGCAACAGGGGACAAATGGAAACACCATATATTTT.

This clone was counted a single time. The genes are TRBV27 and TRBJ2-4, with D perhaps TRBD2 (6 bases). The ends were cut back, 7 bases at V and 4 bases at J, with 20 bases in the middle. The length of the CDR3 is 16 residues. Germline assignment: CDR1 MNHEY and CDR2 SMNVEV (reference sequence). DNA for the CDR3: TGTGCCAGCAAAACCCATCGAACGGGGGTAAAAAACATTCAGTACTTC. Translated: CASKTHRTGVKNIQYF.

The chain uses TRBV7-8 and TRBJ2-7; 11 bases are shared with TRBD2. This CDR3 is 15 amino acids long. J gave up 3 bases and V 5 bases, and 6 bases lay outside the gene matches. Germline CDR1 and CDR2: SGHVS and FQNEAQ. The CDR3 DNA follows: TGTGCCAGCAGCCCAGGACTAGCGGGCCTCTACGAGCAGTACTTC. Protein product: CASSPGLAGLYEQYF.

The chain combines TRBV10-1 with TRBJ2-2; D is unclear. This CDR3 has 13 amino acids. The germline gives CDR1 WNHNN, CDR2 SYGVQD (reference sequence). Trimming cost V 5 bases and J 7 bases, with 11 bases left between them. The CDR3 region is CASSRSPNGELFF. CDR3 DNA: TGCGCCAGCAGTCGATCTCCGAACGGGGAGCTGTTTTTT.

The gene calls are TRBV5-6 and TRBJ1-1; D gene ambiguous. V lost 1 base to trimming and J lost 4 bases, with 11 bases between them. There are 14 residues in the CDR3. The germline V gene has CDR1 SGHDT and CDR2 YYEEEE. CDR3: CASSLRAPFTEAFF. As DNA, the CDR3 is TGTGCCAGCAGCTTGCGGGCCCCGTTCACTGAAGCTTTCTTT.

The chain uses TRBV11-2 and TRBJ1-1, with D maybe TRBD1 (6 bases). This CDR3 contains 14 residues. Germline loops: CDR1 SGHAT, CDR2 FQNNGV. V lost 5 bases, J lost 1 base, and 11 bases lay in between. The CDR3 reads CASSQGQRNTEAFF. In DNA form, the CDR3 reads TGTGCCAGCAGCCAAGGACAGCGGAACACTGAAGCTTTCTTT.

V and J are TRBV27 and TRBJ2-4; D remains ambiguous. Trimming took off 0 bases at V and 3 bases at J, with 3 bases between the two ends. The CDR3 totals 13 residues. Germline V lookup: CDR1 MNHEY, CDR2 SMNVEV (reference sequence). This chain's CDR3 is CASSLSGKNIQYF. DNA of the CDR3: TGTGCCAGCAGTTTATCGGGCAAAAACATTCAGTACTTC.

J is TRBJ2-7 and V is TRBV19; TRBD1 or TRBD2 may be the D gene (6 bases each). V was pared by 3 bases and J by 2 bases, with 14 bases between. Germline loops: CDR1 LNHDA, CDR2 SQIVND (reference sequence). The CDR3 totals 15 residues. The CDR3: CASSIGGVLTYEQYF. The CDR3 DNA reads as TGTGCCAGTAGTATCGGGGGCGTCTTAACCTACGAGCAGTACTTC.

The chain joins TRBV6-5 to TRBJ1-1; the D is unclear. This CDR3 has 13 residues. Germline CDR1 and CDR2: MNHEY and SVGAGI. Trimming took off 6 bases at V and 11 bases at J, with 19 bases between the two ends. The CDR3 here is CASRVGRAEVAFF. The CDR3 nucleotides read TGTGCCAGCAGAGTAGGGAGAGCAGAAGTTGCTTTCTTT.

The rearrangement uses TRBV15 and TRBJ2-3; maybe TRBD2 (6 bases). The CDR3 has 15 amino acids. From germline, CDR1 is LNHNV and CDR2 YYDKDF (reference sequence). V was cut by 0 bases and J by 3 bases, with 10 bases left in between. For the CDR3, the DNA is TGTGCCACCAGCAGAGATCAGCGGGCGACAGATACGCAGTATTTT. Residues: CATSRDQRATDTQYF.

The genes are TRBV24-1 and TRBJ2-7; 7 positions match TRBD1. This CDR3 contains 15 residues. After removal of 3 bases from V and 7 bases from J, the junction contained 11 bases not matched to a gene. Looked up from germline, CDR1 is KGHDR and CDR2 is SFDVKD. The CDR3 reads CATSDRDSPLGEQYF. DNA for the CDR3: TGTGCCACCAGTGATCGGGACAGTCCTTTGGGGGAGCAGTACTTC.

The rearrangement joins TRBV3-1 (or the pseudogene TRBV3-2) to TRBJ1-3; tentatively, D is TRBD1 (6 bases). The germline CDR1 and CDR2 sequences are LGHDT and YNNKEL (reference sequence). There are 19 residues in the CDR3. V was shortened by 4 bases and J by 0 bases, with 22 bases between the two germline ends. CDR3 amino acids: CASSPRHRGEGVSGNTIYF. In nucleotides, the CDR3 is TGTGCCAGCAGCCCGAGGCATAGGGGGGAGGGGGTCTCTGGAAACACCATATATTTT.

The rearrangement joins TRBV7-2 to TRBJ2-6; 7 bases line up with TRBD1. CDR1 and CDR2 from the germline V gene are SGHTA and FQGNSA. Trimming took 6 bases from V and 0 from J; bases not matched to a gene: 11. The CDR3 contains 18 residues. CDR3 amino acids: CASRNSGQNSSGANVLTF. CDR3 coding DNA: TGTGCCAGCAGAAACTCGGGACAGAACTCCTCTGGGGCCAACGTCCTGACTTTC.

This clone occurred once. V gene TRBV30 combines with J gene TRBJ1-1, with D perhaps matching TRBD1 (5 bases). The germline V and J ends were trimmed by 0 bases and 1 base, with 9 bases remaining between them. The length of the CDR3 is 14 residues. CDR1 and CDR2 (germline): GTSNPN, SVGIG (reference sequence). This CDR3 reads CAWSVLTGNTEAFF. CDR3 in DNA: TGTGCCTGGAGTGTGTTAACAGGGAACACTGAAGCTTTCTTT. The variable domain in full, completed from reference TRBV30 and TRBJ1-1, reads SQTIHQWPATLVQPVGSPLSLECTVEGTSNPNLYWYRQAAGRGLQLLFYSVGIGQISSEVPQNLSASRPQDRQFILSSKKLLLSDSGFYLCAWSVLTGNTEAFFGQGTRLTVV.

CDR3 sequence (DNA): TGTGCCAGCAGTCCGACAGGGAGAGGGGACTATGGCTACACCTTC. It codes for CASSPTGRGDYGYTF. V usage is TRBV27 and J usage is TRBJ1-2; the match to TRBD1 covers 7 bases. Per germline, CDR1 MNHEY and CDR2 SMNVEV (reference sequence). The CDR3 consists of 15 residues. Unmatched junction bases numbered 9, after V lost 5 bases and J lost 3 bases.

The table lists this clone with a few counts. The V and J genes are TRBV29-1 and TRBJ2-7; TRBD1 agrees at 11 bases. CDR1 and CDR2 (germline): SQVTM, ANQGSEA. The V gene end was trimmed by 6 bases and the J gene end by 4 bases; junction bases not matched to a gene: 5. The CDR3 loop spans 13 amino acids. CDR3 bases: TGCAGCGTCGCCGGACAGGGGGCTTACGAGCAGTACTTC. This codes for CSVAGQGAYEQYF.

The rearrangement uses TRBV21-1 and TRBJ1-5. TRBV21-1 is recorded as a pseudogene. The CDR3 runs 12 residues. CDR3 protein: CASSTRNQPQHF. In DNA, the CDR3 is TGTGCCAGCAGTACCCGCAATCAGCCCCAGCATTTT.

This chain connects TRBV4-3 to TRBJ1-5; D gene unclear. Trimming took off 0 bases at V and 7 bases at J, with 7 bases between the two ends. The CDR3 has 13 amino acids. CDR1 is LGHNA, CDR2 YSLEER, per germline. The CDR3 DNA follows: TGCGCCAGCAGCCAAGATCGCCAACAGCCCCAGCATTTT. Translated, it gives CASSQDRQQPQHF.

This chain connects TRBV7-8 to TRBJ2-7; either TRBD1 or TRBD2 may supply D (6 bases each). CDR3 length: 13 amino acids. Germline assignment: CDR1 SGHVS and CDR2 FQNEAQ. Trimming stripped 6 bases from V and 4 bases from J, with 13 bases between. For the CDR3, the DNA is TGTGCCAGCAGTTGGGGGGCGGGGTACGAGCAGTACTTC. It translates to CASSWGAGYEQYF.

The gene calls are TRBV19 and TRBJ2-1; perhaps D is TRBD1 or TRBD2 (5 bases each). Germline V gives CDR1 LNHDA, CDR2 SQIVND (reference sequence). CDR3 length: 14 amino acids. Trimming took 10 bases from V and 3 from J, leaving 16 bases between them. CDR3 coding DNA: TGTGCCACCGCCGGGGCTAGCCGCTACAATGAGCAGTTCTTC. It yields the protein CATAGASRYNEQFF.

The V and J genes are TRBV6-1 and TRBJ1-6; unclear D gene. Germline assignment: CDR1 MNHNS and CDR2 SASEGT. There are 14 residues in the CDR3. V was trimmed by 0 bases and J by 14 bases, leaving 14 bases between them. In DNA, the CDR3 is TGTGCCAGCAGTGAAGCTGGGCCCCAAGGAGCCCTCCACTTT. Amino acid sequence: CASSEAGPQGALHF.

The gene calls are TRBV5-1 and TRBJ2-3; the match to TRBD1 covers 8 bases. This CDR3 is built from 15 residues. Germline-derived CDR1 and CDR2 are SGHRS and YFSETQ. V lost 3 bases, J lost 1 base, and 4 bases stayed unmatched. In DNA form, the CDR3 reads TGCGCCAGCAGCTCCGGGACAGGACGCACAGATACGCAGTATTTT. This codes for CASSSGTGRTDTQYF.

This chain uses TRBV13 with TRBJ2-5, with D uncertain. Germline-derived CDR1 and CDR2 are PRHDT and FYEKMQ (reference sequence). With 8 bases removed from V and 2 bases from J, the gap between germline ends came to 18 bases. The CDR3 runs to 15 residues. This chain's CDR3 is CASSPGHRSQETQYF. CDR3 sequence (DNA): TGTGCCAGCTCCCCTGGGCACCGCTCGCAAGAGACCCAGTACTTC.

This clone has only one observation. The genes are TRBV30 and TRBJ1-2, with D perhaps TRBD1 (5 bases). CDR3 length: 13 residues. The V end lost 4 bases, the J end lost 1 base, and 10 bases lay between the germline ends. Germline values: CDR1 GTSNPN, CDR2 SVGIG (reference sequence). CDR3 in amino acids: CAWNRNVNYGYTF. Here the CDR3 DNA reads TGTGCCTGGAACAGGAACGTTAACTATGGCTACACCTTC.

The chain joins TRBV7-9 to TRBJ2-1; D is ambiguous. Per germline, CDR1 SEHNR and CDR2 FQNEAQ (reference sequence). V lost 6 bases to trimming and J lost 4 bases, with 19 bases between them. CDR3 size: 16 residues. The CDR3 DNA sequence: TGTGCCAGCAGTCTAACAAGTACGGGTCTTTACAATGAGCAGTTCTTC. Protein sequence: CASSLTSTGLYNEQFF.

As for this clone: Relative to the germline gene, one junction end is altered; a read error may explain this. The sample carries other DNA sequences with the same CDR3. CDR3 loop: CASSLRDRVYEQYF. The CDR3, as DNA: TGCGCCAGCAGCTTGCGGGACAGGGTTTACGAGCAGTACTTC. V gene TRBV13 combines with J gene TRBJ2-7; TRBD1 matches 9 bases. This CDR3 is 14 amino acids long. From germline, CDR1 is PRHDT and CDR2 FYEKMQ (reference sequence). Full variable domain (missing parts from reference TRBV13 and TRBJ2-7): AAGVIQSPRHLIKEKRETATLKCYPIPRHDTVYWYQQGPGQDPQFLISFYEKMQSDKGSIPDRFSAQQFSDYHSELNMSSLELGDSALYFCASSLRDRVYEQYFGPGTRLTVT.